This TCR beta chain came from a study of T-cell reconstitution after alpha-beta-depleted transplantation in children. A library of TCRbeta sequences, prepared with unique molecular identifiers, was generated. TCRdb re-derived calls from the PCR reads in MiXCR, one entry per CDR3 protein. The sample shows 450,000 to 500,000 distinct CDR3 sequences, under 15% of them seen only once. Germline CDR1 reads MDHEN; CDR2 reads SYDVKM. V was cut by 8 bases and J by 2 bases, with 9 bases left in between. The CDR3 is made up of 12 amino acids. This specimen was PBMCs from the stem cell graft donor, taken from the stem cell graft. The source of this sequence is a human donor who donated a stem cell graft to a child with combined immunodeficiency. The rearrangement uses TRBV28 and TRBJ2-5; D is tentatively TRBD1 or TRBD2 (5 bases each). The CDR3 is CASGTWQETQYF. The CDR3 nucleotides are TGTGCCAGCGGGACGTGGCAAGAGACCCAGTACTTC.